The rows below give T cell receptor beta chains drawn from one sample of a study of immune evolution from preneoplasia to lung adenocarcinoma. The repertoire was sequenced with immunoSEQ multiplex PCR; TCRdb's copy has only in-frame clones and lacks some. This table has over 6,000 clones, about 81% appearing once. Sequencing input: FFPE invasive lung adenocarcinoma tissue. The receptors were sampled from a person in their fifties with lung adenocarcinoma. CDR3s leave out the opening cysteine and the closing phenylalanine or tryptophan. Fields, in order: V gene, J gene, CDR3 protein.

v_gene: TRBV18; j_gene: TRBJ1-3; CDR3aa: ASSAREASGNTIY
v_gene: TRBV5-8; j_gene: TRBJ2-1; CDR3aa: ASSLGDYENNEQF
v_gene: TRBV10-3; j_gene: TRBJ2-1; CDR3aa: ATAPGTSDYNEQF
v_gene: TRBV19; j_gene: TRBJ1-5; CDR3aa: ASSIAPIQGYSNQPQH
v_gene: TRBV4-2; j_gene: TRBJ1-4; CDR3aa: ASSQRTGNEKLF
v_gene: TRBV15; j_gene: TRBJ2-1; CDR3aa: ATSRGDRGVYNEQF
v_gene: TRBV6-1; j_gene: TRBJ1-2; CDR3aa: ASSATWTGVDGYT
v_gene: TRBV4-3; j_gene: TRBJ2-1; CDR3aa: ASSQDHGAGEQF
v_gene: TRBV7-2; j_gene: TRBJ2-2; CDR3aa: ASSFREQTAGELF
v_gene: TRBV30; j_gene: TRBJ2-3; CDR3aa: AWSSPGGGQGKY